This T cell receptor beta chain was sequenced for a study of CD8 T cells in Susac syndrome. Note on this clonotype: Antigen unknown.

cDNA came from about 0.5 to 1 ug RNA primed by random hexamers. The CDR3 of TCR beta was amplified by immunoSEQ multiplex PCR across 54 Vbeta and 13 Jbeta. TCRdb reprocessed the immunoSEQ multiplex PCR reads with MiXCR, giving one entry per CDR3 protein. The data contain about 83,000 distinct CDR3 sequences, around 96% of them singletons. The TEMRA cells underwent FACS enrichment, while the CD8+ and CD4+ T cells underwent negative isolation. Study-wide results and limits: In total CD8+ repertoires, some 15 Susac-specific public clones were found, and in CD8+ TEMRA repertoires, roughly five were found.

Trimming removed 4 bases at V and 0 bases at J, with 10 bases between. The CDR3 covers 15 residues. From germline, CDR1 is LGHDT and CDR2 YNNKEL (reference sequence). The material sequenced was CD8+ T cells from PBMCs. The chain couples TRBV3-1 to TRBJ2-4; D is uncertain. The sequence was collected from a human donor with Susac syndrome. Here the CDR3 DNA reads TGTGCCAGCAGCCGTGACTCGGGAGCCAAAAACATTCAGTACTTC. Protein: CASSRDSGAKNIQYF.